A selection of T cell receptor beta chains follows, all from one sample in a study of CD8+ T cells in alopecia areata. Some clones are missing from TCRdb's copy, which holds only in-frame ones; the method was immunoSEQ multiplex PCR. The sample has 200,000 to 250,000 clones; roughly two fifths are singletons. The starting material was CD4+ T cells sorted from blood, obtained at approximately week 30, from a patient treated with tofacitinib. Receptors originate from a human donor with alopecia areata. The CDR3 runs from the conserved cysteine through the conserved F or W. Fields, in order: D gene, J gene, V gene, clone size, CDR3 DNA, CDR3 protein. A D gene is named only where the DNA matches it firmly. Size is stated for part of the rows, as once, few or many counts, or as a class when the clone is expanded.

D gene: .
J gene: TRBJ2-3
V gene: TRBV7-9
clone size: few
CDR3 DNA: TGTGCCAGCAGCTTGAATCAAGATACGCAGTATTTT
CDR3 protein: CASSLNQDTQYF

D gene: .
J gene: TRBJ1-2
V gene: TRBV2
clone size: .
CDR3 DNA: TGTGCCAGCTGGAGACCGGGACATGGCTACACCTTC
CDR3 protein: CASWRPGHGYTF

D gene: .
J gene: TRBJ2-7
V gene: TRBV5-4
clone size: few
CDR3 DNA: TGTGCCAGCAGTATGATGAACTACGAGCAGTACTTC
CDR3 protein: CASSMMNYEQYF

D gene: TRBD1
J gene: TRBJ2-1
V gene: TRBV5-1
clone size: .
CDR3 DNA: TGCGCCAGCAGCTTAGGGGACAGGGGCAATGAGCAGTTCTTC
CDR3 protein: CASSLGDRGNEQFF

D gene: TRBD1
J gene: TRBJ2-4
V gene: TRBV30
clone size: few
CDR3 DNA: TGTGCCTGGAGTGGGAACAGGGGGGTCGGCATTCAGTACTTC
CDR3 protein: CAWSGNRGVGIQYF

D gene: .
J gene: TRBJ1-1
V gene: TRBV2
clone size: .
CDR3 DNA: TGTGCCAGCAGTATGGGACCTTCGGGCACTGAAGCTTTCTTT
CDR3 protein: CASSMGPSGTEAFF

D gene: .
J gene: TRBJ1-3
V gene: TRBV6-1
clone size: few
CDR3 DNA: TGTGCCAGCAGTGTAAACCACCCCAGCTCTGGAAACACCATATATTTT
CDR3 protein: CASSVNHPSSGNTIYF

D gene: .
J gene: TRBJ2-5
V gene: TRBV29-1
clone size: .
CDR3 DNA: TGCAGCGCTAGACAGACGATGTACCAAGAGACCCAGTACTTC
CDR3 protein: CSARQTMYQETQYF

D gene: TRBD1
J gene: TRBJ2-7
V gene: TRBV15
clone size: few
CDR3 DNA: TGTGCCACCAGCAGAGATAAGTCGACAGGGTCCCCCTACGAGCAGTACTTC
CDR3 protein: CATSRDKSTGSPYEQYF

D gene: TRBD2
J gene: TRBJ2-7
V gene: TRBV11-2
clone size: once
CDR3 DNA: TGTGCCAGCAGCTTAGTGGGGGGGAGCTTGCAGTACTTC
CDR3 protein: CASSLVGGSLQYF

D gene: TRBD1
J gene: TRBJ1-1
V gene: TRBV7-3
clone size: .
CDR3 DNA: TGTGCCAGCAGCACGCAGGGGGGGACTGAAGCTTTCTTT
CDR3 protein: CASSTQGGTEAFF

D gene: .
J gene: TRBJ1-1
V gene: TRBV29-1
clone size: few
CDR3 DNA: TGCAGCGTTGAAGATTGGCGAGTCGGTGGTAACACTGAAGCTTTCTTT
CDR3 protein: CSVEDWRVGGNTEAFF

D gene: TRBD1
J gene: TRBJ2-7
V gene: TRBV7-6
clone size: .
CDR3 DNA: TGTGCCAGCAGCTTCACAGGGGCCCGAGACGAGCAGTACTTC
CDR3 protein: CASSFTGARDEQYF

D gene: .
J gene: TRBJ2-7
V gene: TRBV12-5
clone size: .
CDR3 DNA: TGTGCTAGTGGATCAAGGGACTCCTACGAGCAGTACTTC
CDR3 protein: CASGSRDSYEQYF

D gene: .
J gene: TRBJ2-7
V gene: TRBV30
clone size: .
CDR3 DNA: TGTGCCTGGAGTACCGGCTCCTACGAGCAGTACTTC
CDR3 protein: CAWSTGSYEQYF

D gene: .
J gene: TRBJ1-2
V gene: TRBV5-6
clone size: .
CDR3 DNA: TGTGCCAGCAGCACGATCGGGGTAAATTATGGCTACACCTTC
CDR3 protein: CASSTIGVNYGYTF

D gene: TRBD1
J gene: TRBJ1-5
V gene: TRBV19
clone size: .
CDR3 DNA: TGTGCCAGTAGTAAGGACAGGGGTAGCAATCAGCCCCAGCATTTT
CDR3 protein: CASSKDRGSNQPQHF

D gene: .
J gene: TRBJ1-5
V gene: TRBV7-2
clone size: .
CDR3 DNA: TGTGCCAGCAGCGGACAGAGCAATCAGCCCCAGCATTTT
CDR3 protein: CASSGQSNQPQHF

D gene: TRBD2
J gene: TRBJ2-7
V gene: TRBV7-8
clone size: .
CDR3 DNA: TGTGCCAGCAGCTTAGTACTAGCGGGAGGATCCTACGAGCAGTACTTC
CDR3 protein: CASSLVLAGGSYEQYF

D gene: .
J gene: TRBJ2-3
V gene: TRBV2
clone size: few
CDR3 DNA: TGTGCCAGCAGTGCCCCAGCGGCTAGCACAGATACGCAGTATTTT
CDR3 protein: CASSAPAASTDTQYF

D gene: TRBD1
J gene: TRBJ1-6
V gene: TRBV6-5
clone size: once
CDR3 DNA: TGTGCCAGCAGTCTCGGACAGGGGCGTAATTCACCCCTCCACTTT
CDR3 protein: CASSLGQGRNSPLHF

D gene: .
J gene: TRBJ1-6
V gene: TRBV5-1
clone size: .
CDR3 DNA: TGCGCCAGCAGCTTAATCGGTAATTCACCCCTCCACTTT
CDR3 protein: CASSLIGNSPLHF

D gene: .
J gene: TRBJ1-1
V gene: TRBV29-1
clone size: few
CDR3 DNA: TGCAGCGGAGATTCGGGCACTGAAGCTTTCTTT
CDR3 protein: CSGDSGTEAFF

D gene: .
J gene: TRBJ1-1
V gene: TRBV29-1
clone size: few
CDR3 DNA: TGCAGCCTAACGATAGGGATCGGGAACACTGAAGCTTTCTTT
CDR3 protein: CSLTIGIGNTEAFF

D gene: .
J gene: TRBJ2-7
V gene: TRBV7-9
clone size: few
CDR3 DNA: TGTGCCAGCAGCTTATCCGTTCCCAACGAGCAGTACTTC
CDR3 protein: CASSLSVPNEQYF

D gene: TRBD1
J gene: TRBJ2-1
V gene: TRBV30
clone size: few
CDR3 DNA: TGTGCCTGGACCCCCTCCCGGGACAGGATCTACAATGAGCAGTTCTTC
CDR3 protein: CAWTPSRDRIYNEQFF

D gene: .
J gene: TRBJ1-1
V gene: TRBV29-1
clone size: .
CDR3 DNA: TGCAGCGTTGAAAGGACTAACACTGAAGCTTTCTTT
CDR3 protein: CSVERTNTEAFF

D gene: .
J gene: TRBJ1-1
V gene: TRBV7-9
clone size: .
CDR3 DNA: TGTGCCAGCAGCTTAGTGGGTTACACTGAAGCTTTCTTT
CDR3 protein: CASSLVGYTEAFF

D gene: .
J gene: TRBJ1-1
V gene: TRBV19
clone size: few
CDR3 DNA: TGTGCCAGTAGTCCCGGGACTGGGGTGAACACTGAAGCTTTCTTT
CDR3 protein: CASSPGTGVNTEAFF

D gene: .
J gene: TRBJ2-1
V gene: TRBV4-1
clone size: .
CDR3 DNA: TGCGCCAGCAGCCAAGGCGACAGCAGATACAATGAGCAGTTCTTC
CDR3 protein: CASSQGDSRYNEQFF

D gene: .
J gene: TRBJ2-7
V gene: TRBV5-1
clone size: .
CDR3 DNA: TGCGCCAGCAGCCTAGGAGAGCCCCCCTACGAGCAGTACTTC
CDR3 protein: CASSLGEPPYEQYF

D gene: TRBD2
J gene: TRBJ2-7
V gene: TRBV4-1
clone size: many
CDR3 DNA: TGCGCCAGCAGCCATGAACTAGCGCCCTACGAGCAGTACTTC
CDR3 protein: CASSHELAPYEQYF

D gene: .
J gene: TRBJ1-1
V gene: TRBV5-1
clone size: .
CDR3 DNA: TGCGCCAGCAGCTTCGACAGTGACACTGAAGCTTTCTTT
CDR3 protein: CASSFDSDTEAFF